The source of this T cell receptor beta chain is a study of control samples from healthy donors and cancer patients. This CDR3 contains 14 residues. Germline lookup yields CDR1 SNHLY and CDR2 FYNNEI. Trimming took 5 bases from V and 6 from J; bases not matched to a gene: 6. Profiled with immunoSEQ multiplex PCR; TCRdb holds only in-frame clones, not every one. The sample contains about 150,000 clones, approximately 94% of which appear only once. The gene calls are TRBV2 and TRBJ2-2; TRBD1 agrees at 7 bases. This receptor was obtained from a woman under 30 in good health. Source material: blood. CDR3 sequence (DNA): TGTGCCAGCAGTTGGGCAGGGGGAGCCGGGGAGCTGTTTTTT. Its protein product is CASSWAGGAGELFF.